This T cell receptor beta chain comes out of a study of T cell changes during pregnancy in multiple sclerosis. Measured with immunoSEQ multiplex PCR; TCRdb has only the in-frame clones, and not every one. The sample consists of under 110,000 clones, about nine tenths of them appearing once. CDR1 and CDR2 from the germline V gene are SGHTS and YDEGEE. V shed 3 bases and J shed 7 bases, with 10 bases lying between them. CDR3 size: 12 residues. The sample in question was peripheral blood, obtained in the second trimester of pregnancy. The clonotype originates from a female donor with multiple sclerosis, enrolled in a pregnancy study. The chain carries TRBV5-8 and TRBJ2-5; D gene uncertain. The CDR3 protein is CASSYRPGTQYF. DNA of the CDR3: TGTGCCAGCAGCTATCGCCCGGGGACCCAGTACTTC. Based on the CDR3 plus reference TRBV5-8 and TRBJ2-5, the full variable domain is EAGVTQSPTHLIKTRGQQATLRCSPISGHTSVYWYQQALGLGLQFLLWYDEGEERNRGNFPPRFSGRQFPNYSSELNVNALELEDSALYLCASSYRPGTQYFGPGTRLLVL.